Below are 21 T cell receptor beta chains sequenced from a single sample in a study of radiation and T cells in renal cell carcinoma. Assay: immunoSEQ multiplex PCR; the TCRdb copy retains only in-frame clones and omits some. There are about 140,000 clones in the sample; less than 85% occur only once, and approximately 24% lies in the top ten. The sample's time point: baseline pretreatment blood. Indicated treatment: 15 Gy SBRT to primary tumor, nephrectomy 4 weeks later. The sequenced sample was blood, obtained from a patient whose treatment included radiotherapy and nephrectomy. These receptors were obtained from a woman between 45 and 60 years old with renal cell carcinoma.

V gene TRBV7-9 combines with J gene TRBJ2-7; the match to TRBD2 covers 7 bases. Germline V CDR1 and CDR2: SEHNR, FQNEAQ (reference sequence). CDR3 length: 16 residues. With V trimmed by 5 bases and J by 3 bases, 13 bases remained unmatched. The CDR3 sequence is CASSPPLGRGDYEQYF. The CDR3 DNA sequence: TGTGCCAGCAGCCCACCCCTGGGGAGGGGTGACTACGAGCAGTACTTC.

This clone was seen a handful of times. The rearrangement links TRBV28 to TRBJ1-2; D unclear. Trimming removed 3 bases from V and 5 bases from J, with 13 bases in between. Germline CDR1 MDHEN, CDR2 SYDVKM. This CDR3 is built from 14 residues. CDR3 loop: CASSLKVRGYGYTF. The CDR3 DNA follows: TGTGCCAGCAGTTTGAAGGTGAGAGGATATGGCTACACCTTC.

V is TRBV5-4 and J is TRBJ1-5; TRBD1 might be the D (6 bases). This CDR3 is built from 13 residues. Germline CDR1 reads SGHNT; CDR2 reads YYREEE (reference sequence). The ends were cut back, 3 bases at V and 5 bases at J, with 9 bases in the middle. The CDR3, as DNA: TGTGCCAGCAGCTCCGGGGGCGATCAGCCCCAGCATTTT. This sequence encodes CASSSGGDQPQHF.

The chain employs TRBV27 and TRBJ2-7; 11 nucleotides match TRBD2. CDR1 and CDR2 from the germline V gene are MNHEY and SMNVEV (reference sequence). The length of the CDR3 is 13 residues. V was clipped by 5 bases and J by 10 bases; unmatched bases: 7. DNA of the CDR3: TGTGCCAGCAGTCCTATGGGACTAGCGGACCAGTACTTC. Amino acids: CASSPMGLADQYF.

The gene calls are TRBV10-3 and TRBJ1-6, with no clear D. The CDR3 covers 12 residues. Germline CDR1 reads ENHRY; CDR2 reads SYGVKD. The ends were cut back, 2 bases at V and 7 bases at J, with 3 bases in the middle. The CDR3 coding sequence is TGTGCCATCAGTGAGGGAAATTCACCCCTCCACTTT. Protein sequence: CAISEGNSPLHF.

The chain has TRBV4-1 and TRBJ2-7; D could derive from TRBD1 or TRBD2 (7 bases each). Per germline, CDR1 MGHRA and CDR2 YSYEKL. The CDR3 runs to 15 residues. Trimming pared 0 bases from V and 6 bases from J, leaving 15 bases between. This chain's CDR3 is CASSQDPVRGGEQYF. DNA of the CDR3: TGCGCCAGCAGCCAAGATCCGGTCAGGGGGGGCGAGCAGTACTTC.

For the CDR3, the DNA is TGCAGCGCCAAATCGGGACAGGTCGCCGAGCAGTACTTC. Amino acids: CSAKSGQVAEQYF. The V gene is TRBV29-1, the J gene TRBJ2-7, with 8 nucleotides matching TRBD1. V lost 7 bases and J lost 6; bases outside the gene matches: 11. The CDR3 has 13 amino acids. Per germline, CDR1 SQVTM and CDR2 ANQGSEA.

The chain has TRBV11-3 and TRBJ2-1, with D unclear. Trimming stripped 1 base from V and 1 base from J, with 11 bases between. The CDR3 is 16 amino acids. The germline CDR1 and CDR2 sequences are SGHNT and YENEEA. The CDR3 DNA follows: TGTGCCAGCAGCTTAGGTAACAGCCGATCCTACAATGAGCAGTTCTTC. The encoded protein is CASSLGNSRSYNEQFF.

The chain couples TRBV5-1 to TRBJ1-3, with D tentatively TRBD1 (6 bases). Trimming left V 2 bases short and J 0 bases short, with 9 bases between. The CDR3 runs to 15 residues. Germline CDR1 and CDR2: SGHRS and YFSETQ. The CDR3 nucleotides are TGCGCCAGCAGCTTAGGACAGCTCTCTGGAAACACCATATATTTT. Translating gives CASSLGQLSGNTIYF. The full variable domain, in which reference TRBV5-1 and TRBJ1-3 provide the parts outside the CDR3, is KAGVTQTPRYLIKTRGQQVTLSCSPISGHRSVSWYQQTPGQGLQFLFEYFSETQRNKGNFPGRFSGRQFSNSRSEMNVSTLELGDSALYLCASSLGQLSGNTIYFGEGSWLTVV.

This rearrangement joins TRBV5-6 to TRBJ2-1; weak D call: TRBD1 (7 bases). Germline values: CDR1 SGHDT, CDR2 YYEEEE. The CDR3 is 13 residues long. Trimming removed 3 bases at V and 12 bases at J, with 16 bases between. The CDR3 sequence: CASSSRGGDRQFF. The CDR3 nucleotides read TGTGCCAGCAGCTCCAGAGGCGGGGACAGGCAGTTCTTC.

CDR3 bases: TGCGCCAGCAGCATCGGGGTTCTCGTCCAGCCCCAGCATTTT. This sequence encodes CASSIGVLVQPQHF. V gene TRBV4-3 combines with J gene TRBJ1-5, with D uncertain. Deletions cut 5 bases from V and 7 bases from J, with 15 bases between. Germline CDR1 reads LGHNA; CDR2 reads YSLEER. The CDR3 has 14 residues.

This clone showed up just a few times. CDR3 protein: CAWSRQGDQPQHF. The CDR3 DNA is TGTGCCTGGAGTAGACAGGGAGATCAGCCCCAGCATTTT. The J gene is TRBJ1-5, the V gene TRBV30, with TRBD1 identical over 7 bases. Germline assignment: CDR1 GTSNPN and CDR2 SVGIG (reference sequence). The CDR3 runs 13 residues. Trimming cost V 2 bases and J 5 bases; bases outside gene matches: 3.

For the CDR3, the DNA is TGTGCCAGCAGTTACTCGCGGCAGGCCGGCTACGAGCAGTACTTC. Translated, it gives CASSYSRQAGYEQYF. The chain joins TRBV6-5 to TRBJ2-7; D is ambiguous. This CDR3 has 15 amino acids. V dropped 0 bases and J dropped 3 bases, with 12 bases sitting between them. Germline V CDR1 and CDR2: MNHEY, SVGAGI.

In this sample, this clone turned up a few times. J is TRBJ1-2 and V is TRBV2, with 7 bases identical to TRBD1. Per germline, CDR1 SNHLY and CDR2 FYNNEI. V shed 6 bases, J shed 7 bases, and the junction held 11 bases outside the gene matches. The CDR3 is made up of 14 amino acids. The CDR3 reads CASRGGTGVLGYTF. The CDR3 nucleotides are TGTGCCAGCAGGGGGGGAACAGGGGTTCTTGGCTACACCTTC.

V gene TRBV19 combines with J gene TRBJ1-5; perhaps TRBD1 as D (5 bases). Germline CDR1 is LNHDA and CDR2 is SQIVND (reference sequence). V shed 6 bases and J shed 3 bases, with 18 bases lying between them. This CDR3 has 16 residues. The DNA of the CDR3 is TGTGCCAGTAGACTGATGAGGGGCTCTTACAATCAGCCCCAGCATTTT. Translated: CASRLMRGSYNQPQHF. Using reference TRBV19 and TRBJ1-5 for the parts outside the CDR3, the full variable domain is DGGITQSPKYLFRKEGQNVTLSCEQNLNHDAMYWYRQDPGQGLRLIYYSQIVNDFQKGDIAEGYSVSREKKESFPLTVTSAQKNPTAFYLCASRLMRGSYNQPQHFGDGTRLSIL.

The chain uses TRBV4-3 and TRBJ2-1, with TRBD2 as a possible D gene (5 bases). V was shortened by 0 bases and J by 10 bases, with 16 bases between the two germline ends. CDR3 length equals 15 residues. The V gene's germline CDR1 is LGHNA and CDR2 YSLEER. CDR3 in DNA: TGCGCCAGCAGCCAAGATAGGTTCGCGGGCAAGGAGCAGTTCTTC. Its protein product is CASSQDRFAGKEQFF.

V and J are TRBV7-2 and TRBJ2-7; D may be TRBD1 (5 bases). CDR3 length: 16 amino acids. Trimming cost V 2 bases and J 2 bases, with 16 bases left between them. The V gene's germline CDR1 is SGHTA and CDR2 FQGNSA. CDR3 sequence (DNA): TGTGCCAGCAGCTTACCCCCCAGGGTTGGGACCTACGAGCAGTACTTC. Translating gives CASSLPPRVGTYEQYF.

The CDR3 nucleotides are TGTGCCAGCAGCCCCCGGGGTGGGGAGACCCAGTACTTC. This sequence encodes CASSPRGGETQYF. The chain is built from TRBV6-5 and TRBJ2-5; D is possibly TRBD2 (5 bases). This CDR3 comprises 13 residues. Trimming shortened V by 6 bases and J by 5 bases, and 13 bases separated the two germline ends. Per the germline V gene, CDR1 is MNHEY and CDR2 is SVGAGI.

V gene TRBV25-1 combines with J gene TRBJ2-5; a possible D gene is TRBD2 (6 bases). The CDR3 contains 15 residues. V was trimmed by 1 base and J by 8 bases, leaving 17 bases between them. CDR1 MGHDK and CDR2 SYGVNS come from the germline V gene. CDR3 coding DNA: TGTGCCAGCAGTGAATCTTTTAGCGGCCCGGAAACCCAGTACTTC. Protein product: CASSESFSGPETQYF.

V gene TRBV9 combines with J gene TRBJ2-2; TRBD1 might be the D (6 bases). With 0 bases removed from V and 0 bases from J, the gap between germline ends came to 12 bases. Germline CDR1 is SGDLS and CDR2 is YYNGEE. The CDR3 is made up of 17 amino acids. Written as DNA, the CDR3 is TGTGCCAGCAGCGTAGATGCAGGGGACCCGAACACCGGGGAGCTGTTTTTT. It translates to CASSVDAGDPNTGELFF. Filled out from reference TRBV9 and TRBJ2-2, the complete variable domain reads DSGVTQTPKHLITATGQRVTLRCSPRSGDLSVYWYQQSLDQGLQFLIQYYNGEERAKGNILERFSAQQFPDLHSELNLSSLELGDSALYFCASSVDAGDPNTGELFFGEGSRLTVL.

The chain has TRBV4-2 and TRBJ1-1, with D possibly matching TRBD1 (5 bases). Trimming cost V 5 bases and J 7 bases, with 17 bases left between them. CDR3 length: 14 residues. Per germline, CDR1 LGHNA and CDR2 YNFKEQ. CDR3 in DNA: TGTGCCAGCAGCTTGGGCGGGACGGAGTATGAAGCTTTCTTT. Amino acids: CASSLGGTEYEAFF.